This T cell receptor (beta chain) was sequenced in a study of technical replicates of blood from a handful of donors. Sequencing was performed with immunoSEQ multiplex PCR; in TCRdb, only in-frame clones are kept and a portion is missing. The sample lists about 81,000 clones; approximately 96% were seen once. This CDR3 is built from 18 residues. In germline, CDR1 is MGHRA, CDR2 YSYEKL. The junction had 14 bases not matched to a gene; V was cut back by 0 bases and J by 8 bases. The chain uses TRBV4-1 and TRBJ1-4, with 8 bases fitting TRBD1. The source is a human donor in good health. The specimen was T cells isolated from PBMCs. The CDR3 nucleotides read TGCGCCAGCAGCCAAGAAGCTCAGACAGGGGTCGGACGGGAAAAACTGTTTTTT. Translated, it gives CASSQEAQTGVGREKLFF.